This T cell receptor (beta chain) emerged from a study of T cell responses to AZD1222 COVID-19 vaccine. The germline V gene encodes CDR1 SQVTM and CDR2 ANQGSEA. V lost 4 bases to trimming and J lost 4 bases, with 19 bases between them. The CDR3 is 15 amino acids. Assay used: immunoSEQ multiplex PCR; TCRdb lists only in-frame clones, some missing. Of about 120,000 clones in the sample, roughly 93% were seen once. The rearrangement joins TRBV29-1 to TRBJ1-1; tentatively, D is TRBD1 (5 bases). The sequencing used peripheral blood, collected on day 0 of AZD1222 vaccination. This sequence was found in an adult in good health. In DNA form, the CDR3 reads TGCAGCGTTGCCTTAAGCAGGGTCGTAGGCACTGAAGCTTTCTTT. Translating it yields CSVALSRVVGTEAFF.